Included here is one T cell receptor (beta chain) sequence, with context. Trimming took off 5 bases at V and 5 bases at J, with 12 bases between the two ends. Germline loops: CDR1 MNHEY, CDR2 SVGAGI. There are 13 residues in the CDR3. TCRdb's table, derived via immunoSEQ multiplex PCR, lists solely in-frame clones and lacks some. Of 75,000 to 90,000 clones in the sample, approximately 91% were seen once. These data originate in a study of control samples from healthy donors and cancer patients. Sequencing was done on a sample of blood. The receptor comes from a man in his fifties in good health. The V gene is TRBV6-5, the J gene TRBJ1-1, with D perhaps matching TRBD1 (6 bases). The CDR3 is CASSRNRETEAFF. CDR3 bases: TGTGCCAGCAGTAGGAACAGGGAAACTGAAGCTTTCTTT.